This T cell receptor beta chain comes out of a study of a mutant IDH1 vaccine in newly diagnosed glioma. Looking at the study overall: Eight vaccinations reached patients in weeks 1, 3, 5, 7, 11, 15, 19 and 23.

Described time point: week 5, during vaccination. Vaccination used 300 ug of mutant IDH1 20-mer peptide per dose, with topical imiquimod. Here immunoSEQ multiplex PCR was the method, and the copy in TCRdb shows in-frame clones only, minus some. Among about 58,000 clones listed, around four fifths were seen once. Turning to this clone: What it binds is unknown.

The TCR comes from a woman aged 45-59 years with glioma. Sequenced here: PBMCs, sampled from a glioma patient whose treatment included an IDH1 peptide vaccine.

Here the CDR3 reads CASSLLRVQGVNTEAFF. The CDR3 DNA reads as TGTGCCAGCAGTTTACTCAGAGTACAGGGTGTGAACACTGAAGCTTTCTTT. The J gene is TRBJ1-1, the V gene TRBV27; D might be TRBD1 (6 bases). Germline V gene sequence: CDR1 MNHEY, CDR2 SMNVEV (reference sequence). CDR3 length equals 17 residues. With 2 bases removed from V and 0 bases from J, the gap between germline ends came to 16 bases.